This T cell receptor (beta chain) was identified in a study of blood T cell repertoires in COVID-19. Study in general: T cells, B-cell-depleted T cells, or PBMCs supplied cDNA or gDNA.

As originally analysed: Quantification of nucleated cells was approximated via reference gene primer amplification. Clones were read by immunoSEQ multiplex PCR, and TCRdb kept only the in-frame ones, dropping some. Clone size and the V and J calls come from that table; the DNA yielded D and trimming. The sample consists of 200,000 to 250,000 clones, about 85% of them appearing once. Only one count was recorded for this clone. V trimming: 3 bases; J trimming: 2 bases; junction bases outside the gene matches: 14. The CDR3 length is 18 residues. Germline CDR1 reads MNHEY; CDR2 reads SMNVEV (reference sequence).

The chain is built from TRBV27 and TRBJ2-3, with TRBD1 matching over 7 bases. This receptor was obtained from a woman at least 80 years old with active or convalescent COVID-19. Sequenced: peripheral blood. The CDR3, as DNA: TGTGCCAGCAGTTTCTCCCTATCTAGGGGGCGGGTCACAGATACGCAGTATTTT. It codes for CASSFSLSRGRVTDTQYF.